This is a list of T cell receptor beta chains from one sample in a study of cytomegalovirus exposure and HLA in healthy donors. Only in-frame clones appear in the TCRdb table, and some are missing; sequencing was by immunoSEQ multiplex PCR. The data show about 160,000 clones, 71% seen once. Input material: PBMCs. These receptors all come from a young woman in good health and CMV-seronegative. Both conserved end residues are part of each CDR3. D genes are given only for firm matches. Clone size is given for some rows only: seen once, a few or many times, or a class if the clone is expanded.

clone_size d_call cdr3_length j_call v_call cdr3_nt cdr3_aa
- TRBD1 14 TRBJ1-4 TRBV10-3 TGTGCCATCAGTGAAGGGACAGGGGGGGAAAAACTGTTTTTT CAISEGTGGEKLFF
- - 14 TRBJ2-7 TRBV5-5 TGTGCCAGCAGCTTGGGGCAGGGGAGTTACGAGCAGTACTTC CASSLGQGSYEQYF
- TRBD2 14 TRBJ2-3 TRBV29-1 TGCAGCGTAAGACTAGCAGTTATCACAGATACGCAGTATTTT CSVRLAVITDTQYF
- - 13 TRBJ1-3 TRBV7-2 TGTGCCAGCAGCTTGGACAGAGAAAACACCATATATTTT CASSLDRENTIYF
- TRBD2 18 TRBJ2-2 TRBV4-1 TGCGCCAGCAGCCAATTCCCGCGGGAGGACCTCCTCACCGGGGAGCTGTTTTTT CASSQFPREDLLTGELFF
few - 14 TRBJ2-2 TRBV6-4 TGTGCCAGCAGTGATACGGCGGAAACCGGGGAGCTGTTTTTT CASSDTAETGELFF
once TRBD2 15 TRBJ2-1 TRBV2 TGTGCCAGCAGTGAAGGCGGGAGGGCCATTCGTGAGCAGTTCTTC CASSEGGRAIREQFF
- TRBD2 14 TRBJ2-1 TRBV27 TGTGCCAGCAGTTTACGGGGACTAGCCAATGAGCAGTTCTTC CASSLRGLANEQFF
- - 13 TRBJ2-5 TRBV4-3 TGCGCCAGCAGCCAAGGTCCCGTGGCGACCCAGTACTTC CASSQGPVATQYF
once - 17 TRBJ2-7 TRBV15 TGTGCCACCAGCAGAGGGTTTGAGACCCGGGGGATCCACGAGCAGTACTTC CATSRGFETRGIHEQYF
- TRBD2 14 TRBJ2-2 TRBV25-1 TGTGCCAGCAGGTCTAGCGGTAACACCGGGGAGCTGTTTTTT CASRSSGNTGELFF
- TRBD1 13 TRBJ1-1 TRBV7-3 TGTGCCAGCAGCGCGGCAGGGGGCCCTGAAGCTTTCTTT CASSAAGGPEAFF
- - 13 TRBJ1-2 TRBV7-9 TGTGCCAGCAGCTTAGAACAGCTCTATGGCTACACCTTC CASSLEQLYGYTF
- - 15 TRBJ1-6 TRBV5-1 TGCGCCAGCAGCCAGAGGGATTCCTATAATTCACCCCTCCACTTT CASSQRDSYNSPLHF
- - 11 TRBJ1-4 TRBV2 TGTGCCAGCAGAACAGGGGAAAAACTGTTTTTT CASRTGEKLFF
once - 16 TRBJ1-4 TRBV28 TGTGCCAGCAGTTCCAGCGGGGCGGGTCCCAATGAAAAACTGTTTTTT CASSSSGAGPNEKLFF
- - 14 TRBJ1-2 TRBV4-2 TGTGCCAGCAGCCACCTGACGAGGGACTATGGCTACACCTTC CASSHLTRDYGYTF
- - 14 TRBJ1-4 TRBV6-1 TGTGCCAGCAGTGAATGGGGCGGGATCGAAAAACTGTTTTTT CASSEWGGIEKLFF
- - 13 TRBJ1-5 TRBV29-1 TGCAGCGTTGAAGATGAAACCGGGAGTTTTCAGCATTTT CSVEDETGSFQHF
- TRBD2 13 TRBJ2-1 TRBV29-1 TGCAGCGCTTGGACTAGCGGGATCGATGAGCAGTTCTTC CSAWTSGIDEQFF
- - 14 TRBJ2-2 TRBV7-2 TGTGCCGCCCGGGGGGTCAGGGGCTACGGGGAGCTGTTTTTT CAARGVRGYGELFF
- - 15 TRBJ1-2 TRBV30 TGTGCCTGGAGCGCGGGGGGATCCTTAGGGTATGGCTACACCTTC CAWSAGGSLGYGYTF
- - 16 TRBJ2-2 TRBV19 TGTGCCAGTACCACGGACGGAGGAATAAGCACCGGGGAGCTGTTTTTT CASTTDGGISTGELFF
- - 14 TRBJ2-1 TRBV2 TGTGCCAGCAGTGTGCGACTAGGCTACAATGAGCAGTTCTTC CASSVRLGYNEQFF
- TRBD2 15 TRBJ2-7 TRBV2 TGTGCCAGCAGCTATTTAGCGGGAGGGCCTTACGAGCAGTACTTC CASSYLAGGPYEQYF
- - 13 TRBJ2-7 TRBV18 TGTGCCAGCTCGCTCGGGTCCCTCTACGAGCAGTACTTC CASSLGSLYEQYF
- - 13 TRBJ1-4 TRBV5-1 TGCGCCAGCAGCTACGGACAGTCTGAAAAACTGTTTTTT CASSYGQSEKLFF
- TRBD2 17 TRBJ2-1 TRBV28 TGTGCCAGCAGTTTATCACTACTAGCGGGAGGGAACAATGAGCAGTTCTTC CASSLSLLAGGNNEQFF
once - 15 TRBJ2-7 TRBV6-1 TGTGCCAGCAGTGAACCGGGCAGGGTGGTATACGAGCAGTACTTC CASSEPGRVVYEQYF
few TRBD2 15 TRBJ2-3 TRBV30 TGTGCCTGGAGTGTAGCGGGGCGGGGAACAGATACGCAGTATTTT CAWSVAGRGTDTQYF
- TRBD1 15 TRBJ2-5 TRBV28 TGTGCCAGCAGTCCCGGGACAGGGGATATGGAGACCCAGTACTTC CASSPGTGDMETQYF
- - 14 TRBJ1-6 TRBV7-6 TGTGCCAGCAGCTTAAACCCGGGGGGATCACCCCTCCACTTT CASSLNPGGSPLHF
- - 12 TRBJ2-7 TRBV28 TGTGCCAGCAGAGGGGCCACCTACGAGCAGTACTTC CASRGATYEQYF
once TRBD1 19 TRBJ1-5 TRBV4-1 TGCGCCAGCAGCCACGGGACAGGGGGCGCCTGGAAAAGCAATCAGCCCCAGCATTTT CASSHGTGGAWKSNQPQHF
- TRBD1 15 TRBJ1-1 TRBV6-5 TGTGCCAGCAGTTACTCGTGGACAGGGGCCTCTGAAGCTTTCTTT CASSYSWTGASEAFF
- TRBD2 15 TRBJ2-3 TRBV27 TGTGCCAGCAGTTTATGGACTAGCGGCCCGGATACGCAGTATTTT CASSLWTSGPDTQYF
- TRBD1 13 TRBJ2-7 TRBV29-1 TGCAGCGTTAAAGACAGGGGAAGCTACGAGCAGTACTTC CSVKDRGSYEQYF
- - 16 TRBJ2-5 TRBV5-1 TGCGCCAGCAGGCGAAACCGACCGGGACACAAAGAGACCCAGTACTTC CASRRNRPGHKETQYF
- - 15 TRBJ1-5 TRBV19 TGTGCCAGTAGTGGCGGGTTACCCTGGAATCAGCCCCAGCATTTT CASSGGLPWNQPQHF
- TRBD2 14 TRBJ2-1 TRBV30 TGTGCCTGGAGTCGGGGTAGCGGGTACAATGAGCAGTTCTTC CAWSRGSGYNEQFF
- TRBD2 15 TRBJ2-7 TRBV7-2 TGTGCCAGCAGCTTAGACACTAGCGGGAGTGCCGAGCAGTACTTC CASSLDTSGSAEQYF
- - 14 TRBJ2-3 TRBV19 TGTGCCAGTAGTGGACTGGGGAGCACAGATACGCAGTATTTT CASSGLGSTDTQYF
- - 11 TRBJ1-2 TRBV25-1 TGTGCCAGCGAGCGTAACTATGGCTACACCTTC CASERNYGYTF